The entry below gives a single TCR beta chain sequence along with its context. Its antigen is unidentified. The source of the sample is a study of T cells in tumors after PD-1 blockade. Study-level background: No patient had prior checkpoint blockade, systemic immunosuppression, or radiotherapy within 4 weeks. A subset received ongoing vismodegib 150 mg daily alongside anti-PD-1 therapy. Blood samples averaged 113,528 templates (range about 24,679-260,000) and fewer than 45,000 unique clonotypes.

Whole-study findings and limits: Peripheral recruitment is suggested, as some novel exhausted tumor clones were in pre-treatment blood.

Profiled with immunoSEQ multiplex PCR; TCRdb holds only in-frame clones, not every one. The repertoire has 30,000 to 40,000 clones, around four fifths of them found once; the top ten carry under 40%. Germline assignment: CDR1 LNHDA and CDR2 SQIVND (reference sequence). The CDR3 is 15 residues long. Trimming removed 3 bases from V and 0 bases from J, with 9 bases in between. The source is a human donor with basal cell carcinoma. The chain carries TRBV19 and TRBJ2-1; D unclear. The sequencing here drew on PBMCs, taken before anti-PD-1 treatment. CDR3 DNA sequence: TGTGCCAGTAGTATGGTACGGAGCTCCTACAATGAGCAGTTCTTC. Protein product: CASSMVRSSYNEQFF.